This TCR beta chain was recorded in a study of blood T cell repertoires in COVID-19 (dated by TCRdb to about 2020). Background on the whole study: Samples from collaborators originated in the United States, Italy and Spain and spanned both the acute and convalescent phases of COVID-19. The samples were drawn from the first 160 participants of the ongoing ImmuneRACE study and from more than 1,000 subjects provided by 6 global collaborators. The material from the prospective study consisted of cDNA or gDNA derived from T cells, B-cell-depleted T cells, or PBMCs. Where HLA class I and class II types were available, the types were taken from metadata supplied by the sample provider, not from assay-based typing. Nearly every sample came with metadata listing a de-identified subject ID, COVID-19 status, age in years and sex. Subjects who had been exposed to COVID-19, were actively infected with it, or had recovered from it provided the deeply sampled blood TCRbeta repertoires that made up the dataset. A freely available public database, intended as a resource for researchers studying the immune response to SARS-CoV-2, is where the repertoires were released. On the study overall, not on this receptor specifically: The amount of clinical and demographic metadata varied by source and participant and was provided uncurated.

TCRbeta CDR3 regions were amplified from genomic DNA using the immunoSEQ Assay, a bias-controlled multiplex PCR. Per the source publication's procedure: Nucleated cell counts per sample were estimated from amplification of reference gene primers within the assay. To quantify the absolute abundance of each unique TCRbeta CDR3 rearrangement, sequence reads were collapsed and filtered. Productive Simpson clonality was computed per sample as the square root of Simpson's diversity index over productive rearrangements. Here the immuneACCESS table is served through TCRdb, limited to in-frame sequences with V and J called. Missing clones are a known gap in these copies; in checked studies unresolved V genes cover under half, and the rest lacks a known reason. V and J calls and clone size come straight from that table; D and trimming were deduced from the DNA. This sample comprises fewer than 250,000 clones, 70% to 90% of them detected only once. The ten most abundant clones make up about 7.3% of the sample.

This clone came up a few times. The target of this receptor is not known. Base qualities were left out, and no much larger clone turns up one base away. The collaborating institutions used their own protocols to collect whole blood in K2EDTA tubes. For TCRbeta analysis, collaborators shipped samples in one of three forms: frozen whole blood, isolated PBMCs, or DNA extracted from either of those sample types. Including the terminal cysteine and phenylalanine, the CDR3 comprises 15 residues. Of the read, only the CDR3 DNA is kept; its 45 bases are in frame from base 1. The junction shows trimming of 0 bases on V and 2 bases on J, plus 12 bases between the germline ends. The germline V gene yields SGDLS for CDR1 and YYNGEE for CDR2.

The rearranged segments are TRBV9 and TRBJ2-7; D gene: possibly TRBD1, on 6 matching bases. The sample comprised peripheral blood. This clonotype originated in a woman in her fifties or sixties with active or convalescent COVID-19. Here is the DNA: TGTGCCAGCAGCGTAGGTCCGGACAGCACCTACGAGCAGTACTTC. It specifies CASSVGPDSTYEQYF.